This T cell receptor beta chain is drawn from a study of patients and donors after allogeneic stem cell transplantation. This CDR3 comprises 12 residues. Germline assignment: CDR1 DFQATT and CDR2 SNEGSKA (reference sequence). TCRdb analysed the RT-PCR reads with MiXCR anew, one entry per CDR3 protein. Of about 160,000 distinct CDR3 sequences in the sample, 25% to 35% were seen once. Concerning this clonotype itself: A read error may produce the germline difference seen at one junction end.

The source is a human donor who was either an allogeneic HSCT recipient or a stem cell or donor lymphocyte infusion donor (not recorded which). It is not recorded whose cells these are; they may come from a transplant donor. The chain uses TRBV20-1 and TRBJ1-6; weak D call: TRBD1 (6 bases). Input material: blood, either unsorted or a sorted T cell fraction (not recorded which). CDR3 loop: CSARATGQVYYF. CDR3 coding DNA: TGCAGTGCTAGAGCTACAGGGCAAGTCTACTACTTT.